The rows below give T cell receptor beta chains drawn from one sample of a study of blood T cell repertoires in COVID-19. The data were produced by immunoSEQ multiplex PCR, yet TCRdb's version contains in-frame clones alone and is incomplete. This sample has 350,000 to 400,000 clones, with more than 75% found just once. The specimen was PBMCs or T cells enriched from blood (not recorded which). The receptors derive from a woman in her twenties or thirties who had recovered from COVID-19. Both conserved end residues are part of each CDR3. The D gene is left open where the match is weak. A clone size is listed for some rows: how often the clone was seen (once, few, many), or a class if it is expanded.

TRBD2 TRBJ2-2 - TRBV19 CASKSGRSAGELFF TGTGCCAGTAAAAGCGGGAGGTCGGCCGGGGAGCTGTTTTTT
- TRBJ1-5 - TRBV6-1 CASSELRGGLQPQHF TGTGCCAGCAGTGAGTTGAGGGGGGGCCTTCAGCCCCAGCATTTT
TRBD1 TRBJ2-7 once TRBV2 CASSTDRFYEQYF TGTGCCAGCAGTACGGACAGGTTCTACGAGCAGTACTTC
- TRBJ1-3 few TRBV2 CASSEPRSGNTIYF TGTGCCAGCAGTGAACCGAGATCTGGAAACACCATATATTTT
- TRBJ2-1 - TRBV2 CASRAGLVEQFF TGTGCCAGCAGGGCAGGGTTGGTTGAGCAGTTCTTC
TRBD1 TRBJ1-2 - TRBV5-6 CASSHGTGYGYTF TGTGCCAGCAGCCATGGGACAGGGTATGGCTACACCTTC
- TRBJ2-5 - TRBV2 CASSVSAGVETQYF TGTGCCAGCAGTGTAAGCGCAGGGGTGGAGACCCAGTACTTC
- TRBJ1-3 - TRBV2 CASSAFSGNTIYF TGTGCCAGCAGTGCCTTCTCTGGAAACACCATATATTTT
- TRBJ2-2 - TRBV7-2 CASSFRGGTGELFF TGTGCCAGCAGCTTCAGGGGCGGGACCGGGGAGCTGTTTTTT
- TRBJ2-2 - TRBV9 CASSGTANTGELFF TGTGCCAGCAGCGGTACAGCGAACACCGGGGAGCTGTTTTTT
TRBD2 TRBJ2-1 - TRBV27 CASSLAGATFNEQFF TGTGCCAGCAGTTTGGCGGGAGCAACCTTCAATGAGCAGTTCTTC
- TRBJ1-6 - TRBV5-1 CASSLGTAYNSPLHF TGCGCCAGCAGCTTGGGGACAGCGTATAATTCACCCCTCCACTTT
TRBD1 TRBJ2-1 - TRBV5-1 CASRTTGNYNEQFF TGCGCCAGCAGGACGACAGGGAACTACAATGAGCAGTTCTTC
- TRBJ1-4 - TRBV7-2 CASSLSPRGGKTNEKLFF TGTGCCAGCAGCTTATCGCCCAGGGGTGGGAAGACTAATGAAAAACTGTTTTTT
TRBD1 TRBJ1-1 - TRBV7-6 CASSLVAGGNTEAFF TGTGCCAGCAGCTTAGTGGCAGGGGGGAACACTGAAGCTTTCTTT
TRBD1 TRBJ2-3 - TRBV5-1 CASSSTAGTVLTDTQYF TGCGCCAGCAGCTCCACCGCCGGGACAGTTCTCACAGATACGCAGTATTTT
TRBD1 TRBJ1-6 - TRBV5-1 CASSGTGGAGNSPLHF TGCGCCAGCAGCGGGACAGGGGGCGCCGGGAATTCACCCCTCCACTTT
TRBD2 TRBJ2-1 few TRBV6-1 CASSEEPSGGSRFF TGTGCCAGCAGTGAAGAACCTAGCGGGGGGTCGCGGTTCTTC
TRBD1 TRBJ2-7 few TRBV29-1 CSAVGDSGYEQYF TGCAGCGCCGTGGGGGACAGTGGCTACGAGCAGTACTTC
TRBD2 TRBJ2-7 - TRBV10-3 CAIRGTSGGLHSYEQYF TGTGCCATCAGGGGGACTAGCGGGGGCCTTCACTCCTACGAGCAGTACTTC
- TRBJ2-3 - TRBV18 CASSPSRGTADTQYF TGTGCCAGCTCACCGTCTCGGGGGACAGCTGATACGCAGTATTTT
TRBD2 TRBJ2-3 - TRBV4-1 CASSRPTSGGPTDTQYF TGCGCCAGCAGCCGGCCTACTAGCGGGGGACCCACAGATACGCAGTATTTT
- TRBJ1-2 - TRBV5-1 CASSTEPTGNYGYTF TGCGCCAGCAGCACGGAACCGACAGGCAACTATGGCTACACCTTC
- TRBJ2-3 - TRBV29-1 CSVVLETDTQYF TGCAGCGTTGTACTAGAAACAGATACGCAGTATTTT
- TRBJ2-3 - TRBV9 CASSVGAGITDTQYF TGTGCCAGCAGCGTAGGTGCGGGGATCACAGATACGCAGTATTTT
- TRBJ2-2 - TRBV5-4 CASSQGLKTGELFF TGTGCCAGCAGCCAGGGACTTAAAACCGGGGAGCTGTTTTTT
- TRBJ2-6 - TRBV15 CATSRRGFGANVLTF TGTGCCACCAGCAGGCGAGGCTTCGGGGCCAACGTCCTGACTTTC
TRBD1 TRBJ2-3 - TRBV18 CASSPPGQGRSDTQYF TGTGCCAGCTCACCACCGGGACAGGGGAGGTCAGATACGCAGTATTTT
- TRBJ2-1 - TRBV6-4 CASSHMPSGHYNEQFF TGTGCCAGCAGCCACATGCCAAGCGGCCACTACAATGAGCAGTTCTTC
- TRBJ1-6 - TRBV15 CATSRERWRNSPLHF TGTGCCACCAGCAGAGAACGGTGGAGGAATTCACCCCTCCACTTT
TRBD2 TRBJ2-1 - TRBV7-6 CASSLGLAGGNEQFF TGTGCCAGCAGCTTAGGACTAGCGGGGGGGAATGAGCAGTTCTTC
- TRBJ1-5 - TRBV28 CASSHRTEWHQPQHF TGTGCCAGCAGTCATAGGACAGAGTGGCATCAGCCCCAGCATTTT
TRBD2 TRBJ2-7 once TRBV27 CASRSSGWRVYEQYF TGTGCCAGCAGATCTAGCGGGTGGAGGGTCTACGAGCAGTACTTC
- TRBJ2-7 - TRBV6-2/TRBV6-3 CASSHGVGSAVISYEQYF TGTGCCAGCAGCCACGGCGTCGGTAGCGCCGTAATCTCCTACGAGCAGTACTTC
TRBD1 TRBJ1-2 - TRBV6-4 CAGRGLGGYTF TGTGCCGGAAGGGGGCTAGGAGGCTACACCTTC
TRBD1 TRBJ2-1 - TRBV5-4 CASSSGQGANNEQFF TGTGCCAGCAGCTCGGGACAGGGGGCCAACAATGAGCAGTTCTTC
TRBD2 TRBJ2-1 - TRBV7-9 CASSFGGGSSYNEQFF TGTGCCAGCAGCTTTGGCGGCGGGAGTTCTTACAATGAGCAGTTCTTC
TRBD2 TRBJ2-1 - TRBV9 CASSVASGGARDFDEQFF TGTGCCAGCAGCGTCGCTAGCGGGGGGGCTAGGGATTTCGATGAGCAGTTCTTC
- TRBJ2-2 - TRBV4-2 CASSQESIEHTGELFF TGTGCCAGCAGCCAAGAGTCAATAGAGCACACCGGGGAGCTGTTTTTT
- TRBJ1-5 - TRBV19 CASSPSGRGSNQPQHF TGTGCCAGTAGTCCTTCGGGGAGGGGGAGCAATCAGCCCCAGCATTTT
- TRBJ1-2 - TRBV19 CASSIDLSGGYTF TGTGCCAGTAGTATAGATCTTAGTGGTGGCTACACCTTC
TRBD2 TRBJ2-3 - TRBV3-1/TRBV3-2 CATSAGGEPTDTQYF TGTGCTACCTCAGCGGGGGGCGAACCCACAGATACGCAGTATTTT
- TRBJ2-7 - TRBV3-1/TRBV3-2 CASSQERRGRAKYEQYF TGTGCCAGCAGCCAAGAGAGAAGGGGCAGAGCTAAATACGAGCAGTACTTC
- TRBJ2-5 - TRBV7-9 CASSDRLAQETQYF TGTGCCAGCAGCGACAGGCTGGCACAAGAGACCCAGTACTTC
TRBD1 TRBJ1-1 - TRBV19 CASSNRGPGTEAFF TGTGCCAGTAGTAACAGGGGGCCGGGCACTGAAGCTTTCTTT